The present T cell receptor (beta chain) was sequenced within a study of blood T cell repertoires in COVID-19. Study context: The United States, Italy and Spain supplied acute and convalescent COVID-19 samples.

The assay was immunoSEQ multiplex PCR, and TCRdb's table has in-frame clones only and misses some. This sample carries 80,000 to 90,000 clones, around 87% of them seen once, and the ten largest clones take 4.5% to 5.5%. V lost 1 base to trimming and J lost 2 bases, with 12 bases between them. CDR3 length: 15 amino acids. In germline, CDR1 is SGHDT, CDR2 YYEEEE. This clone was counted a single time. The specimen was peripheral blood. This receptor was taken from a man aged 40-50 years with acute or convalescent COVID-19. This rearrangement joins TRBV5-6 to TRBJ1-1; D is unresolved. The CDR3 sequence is CASSLRRQVNTEAFF. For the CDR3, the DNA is TGTGCCAGCAGCTTGAGGCGTCAGGTTAACACTGAAGCTTTCTTT.